This T cell receptor beta chain was captured by sequencing in a study of Graves' ophthalmopathy and Graves' hyperthyroidism. Study-wide findings and caveats: Blood samples also showed most expanded thyroid clonotypes exceeding 0.001 frequency.

This clonotype was found many times. Its specificity is not known. Each hyperthyroidism patient was newly diagnosed, with under 2 months' duration, and aged 18 to 65. Around 10 ml of fresh blood yielded the PBMCs by density gradient. The authors amplified TCR beta CDR3 regions from RNA transcripts. HTBI primers primed a first-round RT-PCR, and a second-round multiplex PCR followed. TCRdb re-analysed the multiplex PCR reads in MiXCR, keeping a single row per CDR3 protein. The sample contains roughly 410,000 distinct CDR3 sequences, 15% of which appear only once. The sequenced material came from peripheral blood. The sequence was collected from a woman aged 18-29 years with stable Graves' hyperthyroidism.

CDR3 in amino acids: CASSRGKGMNTEAFF. CDR3 bases: TGTGCCAGCAGTAGGGGTAAAGGGATGAACACTGAAGCTTTCTTT. The gene calls are TRBV6-5 and TRBJ1-1; a weak D match, TRBD1 (5 bases). Germline V lookup: CDR1 MNHEY, CDR2 SVGAGI. The V and J ends lost 5 bases and 0 bases respectively, with 13 bases between them. CDR3 length: 15 amino acids.